One and the same sample provided the 31 T cell receptor beta chains below, sequenced in a study of blood T cells in healthy people across ages. A second about 6 to 11 cycle PCR used barcoded and J-beta primers. TCRdb analysed the 5' RACE reads with MiXCR anew, one entry per CDR3 protein. The table includes about 1.4 million distinct CDR3 sequences, 59% detected once. The sample was blood. These receptors were collected from a man between 18 and 35 years old in good health.

This sequence joins TRBV28 and TRBJ1-2; the D gene is possibly TRBD1 (5 bases). Between the trimmed V and J ends, which lost 3 bases and 4 bases, there was a span of 12 bases. The CDR3 runs 14 residues. The germline gives CDR1 MDHEN, CDR2 SYDVKM. For the CDR3, the DNA is TGTGCCAGCAGTTTCTTTCAGGGATCCTATGGCTACACCTTC. Amino acids: CASSFFQGSYGYTF.

V and J are TRBV6-2 or TRBV6-3 and TRBJ1-2; D remains ambiguous. CDR1 is MNHEY, CDR2 SVGEGT, per germline. V was shortened by 3 bases and J by 4 bases, with 12 bases between the two germline ends. The CDR3 consists of 14 residues. The CDR3 bases are TGTGCCAGCAGTTATATGGGCTCGGGCTATGGCTACACCTTC. Residues: CASSYMGSGYGYTF.

A few counts support this clonotype. This chain uses TRBV15 with TRBJ2-1; a possible D gene is TRBD2 (6 bases). There are 14 residues in the CDR3. The ends were cut back, 8 bases at V and 10 bases at J, with 21 bases in the middle. Germline V gene lookup returns CDR1 LNHNV and CDR2 YYDKDF (reference sequence). The CDR3 reads CATVISTRGREQFF. The DNA for the CDR3 is TGTGCCACCGTTATATCGACTAGGGGACGGGAGCAGTTCTTC.

The gene calls are TRBV7-6 and TRBJ2-5; perhaps TRBD1 as D (7 bases). V was trimmed by 2 bases and J by 0 bases, leaving 13 bases between them. Germline V gene lookup returns CDR1 SGHVS and CDR2 FNYEAQ. The CDR3 length is 16 residues. The CDR3 region is CASSLFGGTDQETQYF. The CDR3 bases are TGTGCCAGCAGCTTATTCGGCGGGACAGACCAAGAGACCCAGTACTTC.

V and J are TRBV6-6 and TRBJ1-1; TRBD1 might be the D (6 bases). V shed 7 bases and J shed 1 base, with 22 bases lying between them. CDR1 and CDR2 (germline): MNHNY, SVGAGI (reference sequence). This CDR3 has 17 residues. CDR3 sequence reads: CASNVRRDRQPNTEAFF. The CDR3 coding sequence is TGTGCCAGCAACGTACGTAGAGACAGGCAGCCGAACACTGAAGCTTTCTTT.

This clonotype has just one count. The chain recombines TRBV24-1 with TRBJ2-5, with D tentatively TRBD1 (6 bases). V was pared by 3 bases and J by 1 base, with 11 bases between. The CDR3 has 15 residues. Per germline, CDR1 KGHDR and CDR2 SFDVKD. The CDR3 region has the DNA TGTGCCACCAGTGATCTCGACAGGACCCAAGAGACCCAGTACTTC. Its protein is CATSDLDRTQETQYF.

This rearrangement joins TRBV12-3 or TRBV12-4 to TRBJ2-7; perhaps TRBD1 as D (6 bases). Trimming pared 5 bases from V and 6 bases from J, leaving 14 bases between. This CDR3 region has 13 residues. The CDR3 DNA reads as TGTGCCAGCAGTCAACAGGGTCCGGGCGAGCAGTACTTC. Amino acids: CASSQQGPGEQYF.

The chain employs TRBV5-1 and TRBJ2-3; D is unclear. This CDR3 region has 15 residues. V shed 6 bases and J shed 2 bases, with 16 bases lying between them. Germline values: CDR1 SGHRS, CDR2 YFSETQ. DNA of the CDR3: TGCGCCAGCACGTGGAGTGGGCCAGACACAGATACGCAGTATTTT. It codes for CASTWSGPDTDTQYF.

The rearrangement uses TRBV6-2 or TRBV6-3 and TRBJ2-1, with 10 bases lining up with TRBD2. The CDR3 has 14 residues. V was clipped by 9 bases and J by 5 bases; unmatched bases: 7. Germline V gene data show CDR1 as MNHEY and CDR2 as SVGEGT. CDR3 DNA: TGTGCCAGTTCAGGACTAGCGGAGCACAATGAGCAGTTCTTC. It specifies CASSGLAEHNEQFF.

The rearrangement joins TRBV9 to TRBJ2-7; TRBD1 matches at 7 bases. Germline V gene data show CDR1 as SGDLS and CDR2 as YYNGEE. With 3 bases clipped from V and 3 bases from J, the junction kept 6 bases outside the gene matches. The CDR3 has 14 residues. CDR3 loop: CASSATGTDYEQYF. In nucleotides, the CDR3 is TGTGCCAGCAGCGCTACCGGGACAGACTACGAGCAGTACTTC. Full variable domain (outside the CDR3, taken from reference TRBV9 and TRBJ2-7): DSGVTQTPKHLITATGQRVTLRCSPRSGDLSVYWYQQSLDQGLQFLIQYYNGEERAKGNILERFSAQQFPDLHSELNLSSLELGDSALYFCASSATGTDYEQYFGPGTRLTVT.

The rearrangement joins TRBV25-1 to TRBJ1-1, with D possibly matching TRBD1 (6 bases). The CDR3 loop spans 17 amino acids. Germline lookup yields CDR1 MGHDK and CDR2 SYGVNS. Trimming removed 5 bases at V and 1 base at J, with 20 bases between. CDR3 coding DNA: TGTGCCAGCAGTCCCGGACAGAAAGCTCTAAGGAACACTGAAGCTTTCTTT. This translates into CASSPGQKALRNTEAFF.

This clonotype occurred once. The rearrangement joins TRBV18 to TRBJ2-7, with D unclear. Germline CDR1 KGHSH, CDR2 LQKENI. The CDR3 sequence is 16 residues long. Trimming removed 3 bases at V and 4 bases at J, with 19 bases between. The CDR3 DNA is TGTGCCAGCTCACCGCCGGGTTGGGGAACTGCTTACGAGCAGTACTTC. Translated: CASSPPGWGTAYEQYF.

This chain connects TRBV5-1 to TRBJ2-7; 7 nucleotides agree with TRBD1. J was trimmed by 1 base and V by 4 bases; bases with no gene match: 8. This CDR3 region has 15 residues. Per the germline V gene, CDR1 is SGHRS and CDR2 is YFSETQ. Here the CDR3 reads CASSPRDSPSYEQYF. CDR3 sequence (DNA): TGCGCCAGCAGCCCCCGGGACAGTCCTTCCTACGAGCAGTACTTC. Complete variable domain (other parts from reference TRBV5-1 and TRBJ2-7): KAGVTQTPRYLIKTRGQQVTLSCSPISGHRSVSWYQQTPGQGLQFLFEYFSETQRNKGNFPGRFSGRQFSNSRSEMNVSTLELGDSALYLCASSPRDSPSYEQYFGPGTRLTVT.

V usage is TRBV20-1 and J usage is TRBJ1-1; TRBD1 matches at 12 bases. From germline, CDR1 is DFQATT and CDR2 SNEGSKA (reference sequence). The CDR3 consists of 16 residues. After removal of 6 bases from V and 3 bases from J, the junction contained 11 bases not matched to a gene. The CDR3 region is CSAKSGTGGRDTEAFF. CDR3 in DNA: TGCAGTGCCAAATCCGGGACAGGGGGCCGAGACACTGAAGCTTTCTTT.

This clonotype was recorded a few times. The J gene is TRBJ1-4, the V gene TRBV4-1, with TRBD1 matching 7 bases. This CDR3 spans 16 amino acids. With V trimmed by 5 bases and J by 0 bases, 6 bases remained unmatched. Germline CDR1 is MGHRA and CDR2 is YSYEKL. The CDR3 spells CASSTYGTATNEKLFF. CDR3 DNA sequence: TGCGCCAGCAGCACCTACGGGACAGCAACTAATGAAAAACTGTTTTTT.

The V call is TRBV7-2, the J call TRBJ1-5; D is undetermined. Germline V lookup: CDR1 SGHTA, CDR2 FQGNSA. The CDR3 runs to 13 residues. V was cut by 4 bases and J by 7 bases, with 11 bases left in between. The CDR3 region is CASSSTRSQPQHF. The CDR3 coding sequence is TGTGCCAGCAGCTCGACGCGTAGCCAGCCCCAGCATTTT.

V and J are TRBV5-1 and TRBJ2-3; D gene uncertain. The CDR3 covers 15 residues. Germline-derived CDR1 and CDR2 are SGHRS and YFSETQ. Trimming took off 3 bases at V and 4 bases at J, with 15 bases between the two ends. CDR3 amino acids: CASSYRDSRADTQYF. CDR3 DNA: TGCGCCAGCAGCTACCGAGACTCTCGGGCAGATACGCAGTATTTT. Supplemented by reference TRBV5-1 and TRBJ2-3, the full variable domain reads KAGVTQTPRYLIKTRGQQVTLSCSPISGHRSVSWYQQTPGQGLQFLFEYFSETQRNKGNFPGRFSGRQFSNSRSEMNVSTLELGDSALYLCASSYRDSRADTQYFGPGTRLTVL.

In this sample, this clonotype turned up a few times. CDR3 nucleotides: TGCGCCAGCCACAGGCCAGGAATGAGCAATCAGCCCCAGCATTTT. It encodes CASHRPGMSNQPQHF. This chain connects TRBV10-1 to TRBJ1-5; a possible D gene is TRBD1 (5 bases). Trimming took 8 bases from V and 1 from J, leaving 15 bases between them. Germline-derived CDR1 and CDR2 are WNHNN and SYGVQD (reference sequence). The CDR3 runs to 15 residues.

This clonotype was observed a handful of times. The chain has TRBV29-1 and TRBJ2-3; D is unresolved. This CDR3 contains 10 residues. V dropped 8 bases and J dropped 2 bases, with 5 bases sitting between them. Germline values: CDR1 SQVTM, CDR2 ANQGSEA. The DNA for the CDR3 is TGCAGCACAATCACAGATACGCAGTATTTT. It specifies CSTITDTQYF.

The chain recombines TRBV3-1 with TRBJ1-2, with D possibly TRBD1 on 5 matching bases. CDR3 size: 15 residues. Between the trimmed V and J ends, which lost 2 bases and 4 bases, there was a span of 14 bases. Germline CDR1 and CDR2: LGHDT and YNNKEL (reference sequence). The CDR3: CASSQWTTEVYGYTF. The CDR3 coding sequence is TGTGCCAGCAGCCAATGGACAACTGAGGTCTATGGCTACACCTTC.

This chain links TRBV27 with TRBJ1-6; D unclear. V lost 5 bases and J lost 0, with 17 bases in between. Germline V gene sequence: CDR1 MNHEY, CDR2 SMNVEV (reference sequence). This CDR3 is 18 amino acids long. The CDR3 protein is CASSPGPAESSYNSPLHF. In DNA form, the CDR3 reads TGTGCCAGCAGTCCTGGACCGGCGGAAAGCTCCTATAATTCACCCCTCCACTTT.

This CDR3 reads CSATRPLDSPLHF. For the CDR3, the DNA is TGCAGTGCTACGCGGCCCCTAGATTCACCCCTCCACTTT. The chain carries TRBV20-1 and TRBJ1-6; the D is unclear. With 4 bases removed from V and 8 bases from J, the gap between germline ends came to 12 bases. The CDR3 contains 13 residues. Germline-derived CDR1 and CDR2 are DFQATT and SNEGSKA (reference sequence).

This chain joins TRBV6-5 and TRBJ2-7, with D uncertain. CDR1 and CDR2 (germline): MNHEY, SVGAGI. Trimming shortened V by 8 bases and J by 5 bases, and 16 bases separated the two germline ends. The CDR3 length is 13 residues. In DNA, the CDR3 is TGTGCCAGCCAAAATTACCCACGGGACGAGCAGTACTTC. It specifies CASQNYPRDEQYF.

This chain joins TRBV20-1 and TRBJ2-1, with 10 bases lining up with TRBD2. Germline values: CDR1 DFQATT, CDR2 SNEGSKA (reference sequence). V shed 0 bases and J 2 bases; nucleotides not matched to a gene: 10. This CDR3 is built from 18 residues. The CDR3 DNA reads as TGCAGTGCTAGAGATGGGGGAGGAGCGGGAGGGGCCTACAATGAGCAGTTCTTC. Protein sequence: CSARDGGGAGGAYNEQFF.

The rearrangement links TRBV29-1 to TRBJ2-7, with D possibly TRBD1 on 6 matching bases. The CDR3 totals 13 residues. V was clipped by 4 bases and J by 2 bases, with 12 bases between them. Germline-derived CDR1 and CDR2 are SQVTM and ANQGSEA. The CDR3 region is CSVAGQVTYEQYF. CDR3 nucleotide sequence: TGCAGCGTTGCGGGACAAGTCACCTACGAGCAGTACTTC.

The gene calls are TRBV21-1 and TRBJ2-5; no DNA check was done on the table's D call, TRBD1. TRBV21-1 is deemed a pseudogene. The CDR3 has 16 amino acids. The CDR3 DNA is TGTGCCAGCATCAAGACCGGGACAGGGGCCGCCGAGACCCAGTACTTC. It yields the protein CASIKTGTGAAETQYF.

J is TRBJ1-2 and V is TRBV20-1; maybe TRBD1 (5 bases). Looked up from germline, CDR1 is DFQATT and CDR2 is SNEGSKA (reference sequence). The CDR3 has 16 amino acids. The CDR3 here is CGAGRRLRVANYGYTF. As DNA, the CDR3 is TGCGGCGCGGGACGCCGCTTGAGGGTAGCTAACTATGGCTACACCTTC.

The chain combines TRBV7-2 with TRBJ1-2, with TRBD1 as a possible D gene (5 bases). The CDR3 is 14 residues long. V was pared by 2 bases and J by 9 bases, with 16 bases between. The germline gives CDR1 SGHTA, CDR2 FQGNSA. The chain's CDR3 is CASSLSEKGTRYTF. CDR3 sequence (DNA): TGTGCCAGCAGCTTAAGTGAAAAGGGGACGCGCTACACCTTC.

The chain is built from TRBV25-1 and TRBJ2-4; D may be TRBD1 (5 bases). Germline values: CDR1 MGHDK, CDR2 SYGVNS. V dropped 4 bases and J dropped 4 bases, with 11 bases sitting between them. The length of the CDR3 is 14 residues. The CDR3 is CASSGQGGKNIQYF. CDR3 bases: TGTGCCAGCAGTGGGCAGGGTGGAAAAAACATTCAGTACTTC.

A note on this clonotype: The junction and the germline gene differ at one end; a read error may be behind it. V gene TRBV11-2 combines with J gene TRBJ2-7; 7 nucleotides line up with TRBD2. This CDR3 contains 15 residues. Germline V gives CDR1 SGHAT, CDR2 FQNNGV. CDR3 nucleotide sequence: TGTGCCTGCAGCTTAGGAGGAGCGGGATACTACGAGCAGTACTTC. It is translated as CACSLGGAGYYEQYF. Full variable domain (remainder filled in from reference TRBV11-2 and TRBJ2-7): EAGVAQSPRYKIIEKRQSVAFWCNPISGHATLYWYQQILGQGPKLLIQFQNNGVVDDSQLPKDRFSAERLKGVDSTLKIQPAKLEDSAVYLCACSLGGAGYYEQYFGPGTRLTVT.

In DNA form, the CDR3 reads TGTGCCAGCAGGTCTAGCGCCGGGGTGATCTCAAGTGAGCAGTTCTTC. Its translation is CASRSSAGVISSEQFF. The chain joins TRBV6-6 to TRBJ2-1, with a tentative D call TRBD2 (6 bases). The CDR3 has 16 residues. V was pared by 6 bases and J by 9 bases, with 24 bases between. Germline V lookup: CDR1 MNHNY, CDR2 SVGAGI (reference sequence).